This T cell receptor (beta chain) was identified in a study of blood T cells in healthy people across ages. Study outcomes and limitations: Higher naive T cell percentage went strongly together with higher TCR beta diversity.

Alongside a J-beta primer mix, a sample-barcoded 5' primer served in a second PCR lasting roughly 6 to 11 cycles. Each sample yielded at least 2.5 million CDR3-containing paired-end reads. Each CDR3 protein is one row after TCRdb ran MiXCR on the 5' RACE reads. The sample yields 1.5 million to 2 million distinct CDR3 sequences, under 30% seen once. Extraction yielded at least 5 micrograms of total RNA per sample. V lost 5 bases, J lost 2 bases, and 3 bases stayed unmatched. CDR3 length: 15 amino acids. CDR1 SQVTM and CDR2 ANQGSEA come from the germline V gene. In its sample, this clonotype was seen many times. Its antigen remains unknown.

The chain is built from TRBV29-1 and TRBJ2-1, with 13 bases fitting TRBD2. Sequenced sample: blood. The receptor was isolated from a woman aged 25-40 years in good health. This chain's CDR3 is CSVRTSGSPYNEQFF. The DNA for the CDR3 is TGCAGCGTTCGGACTAGCGGGAGCCCCTACAATGAGCAGTTCTTC.